The following is a T cell receptor (beta chain) sequence with its context. Original processing methods: Estimation of nucleated cell counts relied on the amplification of reference gene primers. Assay used: immunoSEQ multiplex PCR; TCRdb lists only in-frame clones, some missing. That table is the source of V, J and clone size, and D and trimming were worked out from the DNA. Of under 250,000 clones in the sample, about nine tenths are singletons; the top ten hold less than 2%. These data are taken from a study of blood T cell repertoires in COVID-19. This CDR3 comprises 15 residues. V lost 0 bases to trimming and J lost 0 bases; unmatched junction nucleotides: 0. The germline gives CDR1 SGHTA, CDR2 FQGTGA. Participant ages covered roughly 18 to 89 years across 24 US areas. Recovered status applied to Cohort 3 donors who had two consecutive negative PCRs. It also applied to those with clearance or with symptom resolution.

The sample comprised PBMCs or T cells enriched from blood (not recorded which). The TCR comes from a man between 35 and 55 years old who had recovered from COVID-19. This chain uses TRBV7-3 with TRBJ2-7; 9 nucleotides agree with TRBD1. Here the CDR3 reads CASSLTGQGSYEQYF. The CDR3 bases are TGTGCCAGCAGCTTAACGGGACAGGGCTCCTACGAGCAGTACTTC.